Sequencing of this T cell receptor beta chain was carried out in a study of blood T cells in healthy people across ages. General study findings and limits: No one knew whether donors had CMV, which possibly confounded expanded clonotype changes.

Concerning this clonotype: As yet, its antigen is unknown.

A J-beta primer mix and a sample-barcoded 5' primer were used in a second PCR of about 7 to 12 cycles. TCRdb reanalysed the 5' RACE reads using MiXCR and keeps one entry per CDR3 protein. The sample consists of about a million distinct CDR3 sequences, less than 45% of them appearing once. Sequenced input: blood. This clonotype originated in a man aged 18-30 years in good health.

CDR3 nucleotide sequence: TGCAGTGCTAGGAGGGATTCCCCTTACACTGAAGCTTTCTTT. Translation gives CSARRDSPYTEAFF. The chain recombines TRBV20-1 with TRBJ1-1, with D unresolved. The CDR3 totals 14 residues. V dropped 3 bases and J dropped 3 bases, with 14 bases sitting between them. Germline V gene sequence: CDR1 DFQATT, CDR2 SNEGSKA (reference sequence).